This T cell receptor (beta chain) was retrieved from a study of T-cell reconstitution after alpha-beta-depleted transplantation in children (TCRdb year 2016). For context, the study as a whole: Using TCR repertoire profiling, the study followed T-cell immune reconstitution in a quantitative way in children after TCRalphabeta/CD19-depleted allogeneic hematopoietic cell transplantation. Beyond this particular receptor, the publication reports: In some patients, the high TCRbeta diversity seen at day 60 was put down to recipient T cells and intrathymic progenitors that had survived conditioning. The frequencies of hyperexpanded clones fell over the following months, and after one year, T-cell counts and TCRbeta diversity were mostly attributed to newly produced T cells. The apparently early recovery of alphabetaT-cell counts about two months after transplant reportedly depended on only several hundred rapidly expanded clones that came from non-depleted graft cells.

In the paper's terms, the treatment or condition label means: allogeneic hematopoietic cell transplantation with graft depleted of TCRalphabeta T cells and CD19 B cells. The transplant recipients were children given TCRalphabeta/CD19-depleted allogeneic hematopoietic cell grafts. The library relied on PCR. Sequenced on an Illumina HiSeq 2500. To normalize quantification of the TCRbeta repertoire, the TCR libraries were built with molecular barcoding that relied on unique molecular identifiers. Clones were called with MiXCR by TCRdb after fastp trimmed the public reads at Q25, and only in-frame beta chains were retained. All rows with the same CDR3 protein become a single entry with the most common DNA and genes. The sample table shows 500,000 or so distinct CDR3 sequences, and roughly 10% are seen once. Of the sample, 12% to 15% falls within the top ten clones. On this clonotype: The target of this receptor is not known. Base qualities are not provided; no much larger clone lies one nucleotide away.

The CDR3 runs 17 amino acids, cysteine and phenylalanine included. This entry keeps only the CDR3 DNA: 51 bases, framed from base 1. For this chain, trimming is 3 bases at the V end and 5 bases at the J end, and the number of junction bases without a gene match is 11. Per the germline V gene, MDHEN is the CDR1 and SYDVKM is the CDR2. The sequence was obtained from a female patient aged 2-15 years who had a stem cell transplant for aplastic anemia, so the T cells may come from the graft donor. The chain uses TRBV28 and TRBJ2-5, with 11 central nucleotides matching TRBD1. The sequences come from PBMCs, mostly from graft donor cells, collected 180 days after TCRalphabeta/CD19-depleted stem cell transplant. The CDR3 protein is CASSFRWGQGDSETQYF. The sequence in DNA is TGTGCCAGCAGTTTCCGTTGGGGACAGGGGGACTCGGAGACCCAGTACTTC.